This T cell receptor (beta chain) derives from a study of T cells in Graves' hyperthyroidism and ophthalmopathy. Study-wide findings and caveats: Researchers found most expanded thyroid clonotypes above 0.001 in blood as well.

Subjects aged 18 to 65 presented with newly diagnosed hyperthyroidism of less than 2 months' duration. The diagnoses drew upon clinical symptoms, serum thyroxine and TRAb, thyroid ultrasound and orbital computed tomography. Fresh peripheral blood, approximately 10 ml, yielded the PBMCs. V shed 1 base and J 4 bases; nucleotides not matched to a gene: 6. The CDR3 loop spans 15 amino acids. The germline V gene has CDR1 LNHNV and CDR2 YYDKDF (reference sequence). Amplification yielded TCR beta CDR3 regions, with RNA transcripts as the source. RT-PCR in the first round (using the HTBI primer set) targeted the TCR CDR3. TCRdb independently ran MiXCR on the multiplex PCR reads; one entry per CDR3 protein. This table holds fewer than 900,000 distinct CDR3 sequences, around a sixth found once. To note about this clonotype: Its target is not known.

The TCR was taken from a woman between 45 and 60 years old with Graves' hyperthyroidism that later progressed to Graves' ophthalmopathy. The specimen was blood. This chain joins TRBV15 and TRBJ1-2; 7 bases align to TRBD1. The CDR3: CATSRAPGQSYGYTF. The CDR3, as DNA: TGTGCCACCAGCAGAGCCCCGGGACAGTCCTATGGCTACACCTTC. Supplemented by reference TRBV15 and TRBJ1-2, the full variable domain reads DAMVIQNPRYQVTQFGKPVTLSCSQTLNHNVMYWYQQKSSQAPKLLFHYYDKDFNNEADTPDNFQSRRPNTSFCFLDIRSPGLGDTAMYLCATSRAPGQSYGYTFGSGTRLTVV.